This T cell receptor beta chain was identified during a study of blood T cell repertoires in COVID-19. Germline assignment: CDR1 KGHSH and CDR2 LQKENI. The CDR3 covers 15 residues. The ends were cut back, 3 bases at V and 5 bases at J, with 14 bases in the middle. Generated by immunoSEQ multiplex PCR, the TCRdb table keeps only in-frame clones and is missing some. The data show some 320,000 clones, approximately 90% seen once. Specimen: peripheral blood. The chain has TRBV18 and TRBJ1-5; D remains unclear. The sequence derives from a woman younger than 45 who had recovered from COVID-19. CDR3 residues: CASSPNGGSDQPQHF. The CDR3 nucleotides read TGTGCCAGCTCACCGAACGGTGGTTCGGATCAGCCCCAGCATTTT.